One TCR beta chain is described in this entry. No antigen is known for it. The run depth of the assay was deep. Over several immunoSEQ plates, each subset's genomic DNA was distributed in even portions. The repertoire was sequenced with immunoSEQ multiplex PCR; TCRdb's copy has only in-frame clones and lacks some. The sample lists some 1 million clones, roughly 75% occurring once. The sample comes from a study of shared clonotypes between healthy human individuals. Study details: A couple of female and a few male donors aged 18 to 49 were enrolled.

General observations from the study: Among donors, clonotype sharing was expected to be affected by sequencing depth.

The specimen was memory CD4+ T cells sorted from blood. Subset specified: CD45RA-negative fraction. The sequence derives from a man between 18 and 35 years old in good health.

The CDR3 protein is CASSPDMGTGNTIYF. As DNA, the CDR3 is TGTGCCAGCAGCCCCGACATGGGGACTGGAAACACCATATATTTT. J is TRBJ1-3 and V is TRBV5-4; D is uncertain. The CDR3 has 15 residues. Trimming pared 4 bases from V and 2 bases from J, leaving 13 bases between. From germline, CDR1 is SGHNT and CDR2 YYREEE (reference sequence).